Below, 21 T cell receptor beta chains from the same sample are listed, as sequenced in a study of OX40 agonist ivuxolimab in advanced cancers. Library preparation employed the immunoSEQ multiplex PCR assay. TCRdb carries this immuneACCESS record with in-frame sequences only. Its versions omit some clonotypes, under half of them owing to an unresolved V gene in the studies checked, with the rest unexplained. The sample profile shows about 45,000 clones; roughly 90% of them were found once. Roughly 1.1% of the sample is taken by the ten largest. The sample consisted of CD4+ or CD8+ T cells sorted from blood, taken in a trial of the OX40 agonist ivuxolimab. The receptor source for this set is an adult with an advanced solid tumor such as melanoma, head and neck, liver or kidney cancer.

The rearrangement uses TRBV6-1 and TRBJ1-2; 8 positions match TRBD1. V dropped 6 bases and J dropped 2; count of bases not matched to a gene: 5. Germline V gene data show CDR1 as MNHNS and CDR2 as SASEGT. CDR3 length: 14 residues. CDR3 in DNA: TGTGCCAGCAGGTGGACAGGGAGGAACTATGGCTACACCTTC. Translated, it gives CASRWTGRNYGYTF.

This sequence joins TRBV19 and TRBJ2-7; 7 nucleotides agree with TRBD2. Germline values: CDR1 LNHDA, CDR2 SQIVND (reference sequence). The CDR3 loop spans 15 amino acids. V was pared by 6 bases and J by 4 bases, with 12 bases of the junction left unmatched. This chain's CDR3 is CASSQPTGGKYEQYF. The CDR3 DNA follows: TGTGCCAGTAGCCAACCCACGGGGGGAAAATACGAGCAGTACTTC. The whole variable domain, remainder taken from reference TRBV19 and TRBJ2-7, is DGGITQSPKYLFRKEGQNVTLSCEQNLNHDAMYWYRQDPGQGLRLIYYSQIVNDFQKGDIAEGYSVSREKKESFPLTVTSAQKNPTAFYLCASSQPTGGKYEQYFGPGTRLTVT.

The gene calls are TRBV5-1 and TRBJ2-5, with D uncertain. V was clipped by 0 bases and J by 5 bases, with 14 bases between them. The CDR3 loop spans 15 amino acids. CDR1 is SGHRS, CDR2 YFSETQ, per germline. The CDR3: CASSLGVGQWETQYF. DNA for the CDR3: TGCGCCAGCAGCTTGGGGGTGGGCCAGTGGGAGACCCAGTACTTC.

This clone came up once. The chain links TRBV5-1 to TRBJ2-7; D gene unclear. The germline V gene has CDR1 SGHRS and CDR2 YFSETQ. This CDR3 is 15 amino acids long. Trimming shortened V by 0 bases and J by 0 bases, and 10 bases separated the two germline ends. CDR3 sequence (DNA): TGCGCCAGCAGCTTGGTTCCTAGTAGCTCCTACGAGCAGTACTTC. It specifies CASSLVPSSSYEQYF.

The chain links TRBV4-1 to TRBJ2-5; 7 nucleotides align to TRBD2. V dropped 1 base and J dropped 3; count of bases not matched to a gene: 2. Germline V CDR1 and CDR2: MGHRA, YSYEKL. The CDR3 sequence is 14 residues long. The CDR3 DNA follows: TGCGCCAGCAGCCAAGGACTAGCAGAAGAGACCCAGTACTTC. This codes for CASSQGLAEETQYF.

The CDR3: CASSLPGASNTEAFF. In DNA form, the CDR3 reads TGTGCCAGCAGCCTCCCCGGGGCATCGAACACTGAAGCTTTCTTT. V gene TRBV5-4 combines with J gene TRBJ1-1; tentative D call: TRBD1 (5 bases). Germline lookup yields CDR1 SGHNT and CDR2 YYREEE (reference sequence). CDR3 size: 15 residues. Trimming pared 4 bases from V and 1 base from J, leaving 14 bases between.

The CDR3 DNA reads as TGTGCCAGCAGTTTAGGGGCAGGGAACTACAATGAGCAGTTCTTC. As protein: CASSLGAGNYNEQFF. The chain uses TRBV27 and TRBJ2-1, with D possibly being TRBD1 (5 bases). The CDR3 loop spans 15 amino acids. CDR1 MNHEY and CDR2 SMNVEV come from the germline V gene (reference sequence). V was clipped by 2 bases and J by 3 bases, with 11 bases between them.

The chain couples TRBV7-2 to TRBJ2-5, with 11 bases fitting TRBD2. This CDR3 comprises 16 residues. The V gene end was trimmed by 5 bases and the J gene end by 4 bases; junction bases not matched to a gene: 9. From germline, CDR1 is SGHTA and CDR2 FQGNSA. The CDR3 bases are TGTGCCAGCAGCAAAATAGCGGGAGGGTCGGGAGAGACCCAGTACTTC. Amino acids: CASSKIAGGSGETQYF.

The chain links TRBV7-9 to TRBJ2-3; tentatively, D is TRBD1 (5 bases). The ends were cut back, 4 bases at V and 1 base at J, with 12 bases in the middle. The CDR3 runs to 15 residues. The germline gives CDR1 SEHNR, CDR2 FQNEAQ (reference sequence). CDR3 protein: CASSSQGHGTDTQYF. The CDR3 nucleotides read TGTGCCAGCAGCTCCCAGGGTCATGGCACAGATACGCAGTATTTT.

As DNA, the CDR3 is TGTGCCAGCAGCTTTGGCCCTAGCGGACTCACAGATACGCAGTATTTT. Protein sequence: CASSFGPSGLTDTQYF. This chain uses TRBV7-2 with TRBJ2-3, with 7 positions matching TRBD2. This CDR3 comprises 16 residues. Germline V lookup: CDR1 SGHTA, CDR2 FQGNSA. Unmatched junction bases numbered 8, after V lost 3 bases and J lost 2 bases.

The V and J genes are TRBV7-9 and TRBJ2-3; D is undetermined. The V gene lost 2 bases and the J gene lost 4 bases, with 4 bases spanning the gap. This CDR3 region has 12 residues. From germline, CDR1 is SEHNR and CDR2 FQNEAQ (reference sequence). CDR3 nucleotides: TGTGCCAGCAGCTTATCCCCAGATACGCAGTATTTT. Translation gives CASSLSPDTQYF.

This chain joins TRBV5-1 and TRBJ2-7; no definite D call. Germline V gives CDR1 SGHRS, CDR2 YFSETQ. The CDR3 has 11 amino acids. The germline V and J ends were trimmed by 4 bases and 1 base, with 3 bases remaining between them. The CDR3 reads CASSASYEQYF. The CDR3 nucleotides are TGCGCCAGCAGCGCTTCCTACGAGCAGTACTTC.

This clone was seen once. The chain has TRBV10-3 and TRBJ2-7; TRBD1 aligns across 12 bases. CDR3 length: 15 residues. V was pared by 6 bases and J by 6 bases, with 9 bases of the junction left unmatched. CDR1 and CDR2 (germline): ENHRY, SYGVKD. This chain's CDR3 is CAIRPGGQGAGEQYF. Written as DNA, the CDR3 is TGTGCCATCAGGCCGGGGGGACAGGGGGCCGGCGAGCAGTACTTC.

V gene TRBV7-2 combines with J gene TRBJ2-7; TRBD2 matches 11 bases. Losses at the gene ends were 5 bases for V and 3 bases for J; bases not matched to a gene: 6. The CDR3 totals 15 residues. The germline V gene encodes CDR1 SGHTA and CDR2 FQGNSA. CDR3 nucleotide sequence: TGTGCCAGCAGCGCCGGGACTAGCGGACTCTACGAGCAGTACTTC. Its translation: CASSAGTSGLYEQYF. Full variable domain (missing parts from reference TRBV7-2 and TRBJ2-7): GAGVSQSPSNKVTEKGKDVELRCDPISGHTALYWYRQSLGQGLEFLIYFQGNSAPDKSGLPSDRFSAERTGGSVSTLTIQRTQQEDSAVYLCASSAGTSGLYEQYFGPGTRLTVT.

This clone was detected a few times. The rearrangement uses TRBV9 and TRBJ2-5, with D perhaps TRBD2 (5 bases). CDR1 is SGDLS, CDR2 YYNGEE, per germline. The CDR3 has 14 residues. V lost 0 bases and J lost 4, with 10 bases in between. The CDR3 DNA reads TGTGCCAGCAGCGTAGGGACTGCCCGAGAGACCCAGTACTTC. This codes for CASSVGTARETQYF.

The J gene is TRBJ2-5, the V gene TRBV7-2, with a weak D call TRBD2 (7 bases). The length of the CDR3 is 14 residues. V lost 3 bases and J 7 bases, leaving 15 bases between the germline ends. CDR1 SGHTA and CDR2 FQGNSA come from the germline V gene. CDR3 DNA: TGTGCCAGCAGCTTCACAGGGAGGGGAGGGACCCAGTACTTC. Its translation is CASSFTGRGGTQYF.

The rearrangement uses TRBV4-3 and TRBJ1-2; D may be TRBD1 (6 bases). Germline V CDR1 and CDR2: LGHNA, YSLEER. Trimming stripped 4 bases from V and 2 bases from J, with 14 bases between. The CDR3 has 15 amino acids. CDR3 sequence (DNA): TGCGCCAGCAGCCCCCCGGGGGCTATCAACTATGGCTACACCTTC. Protein: CASSPPGAINYGYTF.

Only one count was recorded for this clone. The chain joins TRBV5-4 to TRBJ1-1; D unclear. Germline V gene sequence: CDR1 SGHNT, CDR2 YYREEE (reference sequence). The CDR3 is made up of 13 amino acids. Trimming left V 5 bases short and J 1 base short, with 9 bases between. DNA of the CDR3: TGTGCCAGCAGACCGTTGGGGAACACTGAAGCTTTCTTT. Residues: CASRPLGNTEAFF.

The chain combines TRBV28 with TRBJ1-1; 11 positions match TRBD1. There are 13 residues in the CDR3. The V gene end was trimmed by 6 bases and the J gene end by 11 bases; junction bases not matched to a gene: 8. The germline V gene encodes CDR1 MDHEN and CDR2 SYDVKM. This chain's CDR3 is CASRRTGGGLAFF. The CDR3 DNA reads as TGTGCCAGCAGACGGACAGGGGGCGGTTTGGCTTTCTTT.

The chain combines TRBV20-1 with TRBJ2-5; tentative D call: TRBD2 (6 bases). CDR3 length: 11 residues. The V end was cut by 6 bases, the J end by 4 bases, with 9 bases between. Germline assignment: CDR1 DFQATT and CDR2 SNEGSKA (reference sequence). As DNA, the CDR3 is TGCAGTGCCGGGGAGGCAGAGACCCAGTACTTC. Translated, it gives CSAGEAETQYF.

The chain links TRBV11-3 to TRBJ2-7, with D maybe TRBD2 (6 bases). Trimming pared 1 base from V and 3 bases from J, leaving 16 bases between. This CDR3 has 16 amino acids. Looked up from germline, CDR1 is SGHNT and CDR2 is YENEEA. For the CDR3, the DNA is TGTGCCAGCAGCTTAGGGTCTCGGCAGGGAGGCTACGAGCAGTACTTC. This codes for CASSLGSRQGGYEQYF.